This TCR beta chain was recorded in a study of blood T cell repertoires in COVID-19 (dated by TCRdb to about 2020). About the investigation overall: Samples from collaborators originated in the United States, Italy and Spain and spanned both the acute and convalescent phases of COVID-19. Where available, HLA class I and class II types were obtained from metadata supplied by the sample provider rather than from assay-based typing. The material from the prospective study consisted of cDNA or gDNA derived from T cells, B-cell-depleted T cells, or PBMCs. Deeply sampled blood TCRbeta repertoires from subjects exposed to, actively infected with, or recovered from COVID-19 were included in the dataset. The repertoires were released in a freely available public database meant as a resource for research on the immune response to SARS-CoV-2. Samples came from the ongoing ImmuneRACE study (first 160 participants) plus 1,254 subjects from 6 global collaborators. Nearly every sample came with metadata listing a de-identified subject ID, COVID-19 status, age in years and sex.

TCRbeta CDR3 regions were amplified from genomic DNA by means of the immunoSEQ Assay, a bias-controlled multiplex PCR. In the authors' own workflow: The number of nucleated cells in each sample was estimated by amplification of reference gene primers within the assay. To quantify the absolute abundance of each unique TCRbeta CDR3 rearrangement, sequence reads were collapsed and filtered. Productive Simpson clonality was computed per sample as the square root of Simpson's diversity index over productive rearrangements. TCRdb stores this immuneACCESS table with in-frame sequences only. Part of the clones is absent; in the studies checked, under half of the shortfall reflects unresolved V genes, and no reason is known for the rest. V, J and clone size reflect that table, while D and trimming were determined from the DNA. Across this sample there are 200,000 to 250,000 clones, with about 88% seen only once. Of the sample, 2.9% is held by the ten largest clones.

The cysteine opens and the phenylalanine closes a CDR3 of 14 amino acids. Solely the CDR3 DNA is kept, with 42 bases framed from the first base. The trim is 6 bases for V and 7 bases for J, with a gap of 16 bases between the germline ends. CDR1 and CDR2 (MNHEY, SVGAGI) derive from the germline V gene. A second Seattle source provided samples from volunteer blood donors who had recovered from COVID-19. Whole blood was collected in K2EDTA tubes by collaborating institutions according to the institutions' own protocols. For TCRbeta analysis, collaborators shipped samples in one of three forms: frozen whole blood, isolated PBMCs, or DNA extracted from either of those sample types. On the study overall, not on this receptor specifically: The amount of clinical and demographic metadata varied by source and participant and was provided uncurated.

Points on this clone: The specificity of this receptor is unknown. Base quality data are lacking; no much larger clone is found one base away.

The sequenced sample consisted of peripheral blood. This TCR derives from a man in his fifties or sixties who had recovered from COVID-19. The chain employs TRBV6-5 and TRBJ2-1; 6 matching bases give a weak D call of TRBD1. The DNA sequence reads TGTGCCAGCAGGGGGGACACTAGAACTAATGAGCAGTTCTTC. Its product reads: CASRGDTRTNEQFF.